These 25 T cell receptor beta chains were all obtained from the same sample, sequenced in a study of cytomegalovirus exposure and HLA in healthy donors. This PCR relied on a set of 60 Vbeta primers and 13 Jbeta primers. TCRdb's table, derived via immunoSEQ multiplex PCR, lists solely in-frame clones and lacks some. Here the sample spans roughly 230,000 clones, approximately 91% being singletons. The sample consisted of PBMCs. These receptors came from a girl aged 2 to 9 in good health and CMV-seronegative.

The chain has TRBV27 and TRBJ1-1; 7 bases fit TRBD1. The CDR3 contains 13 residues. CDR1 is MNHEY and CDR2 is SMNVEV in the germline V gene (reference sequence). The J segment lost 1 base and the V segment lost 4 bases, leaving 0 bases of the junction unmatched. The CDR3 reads CASSWTGNTEAFF. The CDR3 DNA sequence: TGTGCCAGCAGTTGGACAGGGAACACTGAAGCTTTCTTT.

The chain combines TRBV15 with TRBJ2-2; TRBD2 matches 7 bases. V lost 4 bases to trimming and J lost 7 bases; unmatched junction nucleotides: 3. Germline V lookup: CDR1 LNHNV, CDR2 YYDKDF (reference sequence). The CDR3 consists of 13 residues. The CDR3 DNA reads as TGTGCCACCAGCATTGGGGGGGGCGGGGAGCTGTTTTTT. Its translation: CATSIGGGGELFF. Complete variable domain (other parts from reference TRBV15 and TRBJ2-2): DAMVIQNPRYQVTQFGKPVTLSCSQTLNHNVMYWYQQKSSQAPKLLFHYYDKDFNNEADTPDNFQSRRPNTSFCFLDIRSPGLGDTAMYLCATSIGGGGELFFGEGSRLTVL.

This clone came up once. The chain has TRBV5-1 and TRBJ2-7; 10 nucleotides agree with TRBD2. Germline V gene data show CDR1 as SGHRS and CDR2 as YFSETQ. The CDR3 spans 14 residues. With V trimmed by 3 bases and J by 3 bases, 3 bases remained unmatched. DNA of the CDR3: TGCGCCAGCAGCTCTTCTAGCGGGGGCTACGAGCAGTACTTC. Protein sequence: CASSSSSGGYEQYF. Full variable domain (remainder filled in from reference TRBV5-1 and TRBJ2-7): KAGVTQTPRYLIKTRGQQVTLSCSPISGHRSVSWYQQTPGQGLQFLFEYFSETQRNKGNFPGRFSGRQFSNSRSEMNVSTLELGDSALYLCASSSSSGGYEQYFGPGTRLTVT.

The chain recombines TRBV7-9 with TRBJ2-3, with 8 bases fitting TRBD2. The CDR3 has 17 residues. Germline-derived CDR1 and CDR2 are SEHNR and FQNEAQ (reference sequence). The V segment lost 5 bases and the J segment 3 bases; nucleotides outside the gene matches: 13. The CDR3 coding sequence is TGTGCCAGCAGCCCACCTTCACGGGGGGGCGGGACAGATACGCAGTATTTT. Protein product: CASSPPSRGGGTDTQYF.

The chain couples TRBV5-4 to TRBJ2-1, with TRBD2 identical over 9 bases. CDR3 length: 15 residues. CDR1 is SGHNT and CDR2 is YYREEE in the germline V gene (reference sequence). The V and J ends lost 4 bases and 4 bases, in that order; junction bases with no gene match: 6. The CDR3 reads CASSGGGGEYNEQFF. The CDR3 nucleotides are TGTGCCAGCAGCGGAGGCGGGGGGGAGTACAATGAGCAGTTCTTC. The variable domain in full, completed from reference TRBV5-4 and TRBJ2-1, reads ETGVTQSPTHLIKTRGQQVTLRCSSQSGHNTVSWYQQALGQGPQFIFQYYREEENGRGNFPPRFSGLQFPNYSSELNVNALELDDSALYLCASSGGGGEYNEQFFGPGTRLTVL.

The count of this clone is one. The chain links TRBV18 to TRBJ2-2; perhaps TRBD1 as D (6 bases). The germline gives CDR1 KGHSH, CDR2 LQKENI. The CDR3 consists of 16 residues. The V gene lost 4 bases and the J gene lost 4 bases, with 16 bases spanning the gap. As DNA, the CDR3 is TGTGCCAGCTCACACACAGGGAATGGGGTCACCGGGGAGCTGTTTTTT. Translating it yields CASSHTGNGVTGELFF.

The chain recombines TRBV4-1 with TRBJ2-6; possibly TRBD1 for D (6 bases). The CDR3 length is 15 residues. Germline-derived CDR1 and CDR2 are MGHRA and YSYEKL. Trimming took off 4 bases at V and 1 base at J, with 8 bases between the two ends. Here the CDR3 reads CASSPGDSGANVLTF. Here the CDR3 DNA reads TGCGCCAGCAGCCCAGGGGATTCTGGGGCCAACGTCCTGACTTTC.

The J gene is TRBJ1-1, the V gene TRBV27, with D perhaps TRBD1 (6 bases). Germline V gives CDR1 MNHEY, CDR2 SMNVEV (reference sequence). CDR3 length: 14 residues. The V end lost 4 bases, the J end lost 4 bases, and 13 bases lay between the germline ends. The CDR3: CASSSHRAPTEAFF. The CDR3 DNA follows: TGTGCCAGCAGTTCTCACAGGGCGCCCACTGAAGCTTTCTTT.

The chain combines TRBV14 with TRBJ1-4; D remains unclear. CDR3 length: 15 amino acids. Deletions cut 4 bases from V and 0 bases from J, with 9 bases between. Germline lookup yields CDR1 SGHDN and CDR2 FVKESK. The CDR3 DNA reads TGTGCCAGCAGCCCGGGAGGTGCAACTAATGAAAAACTGTTTTTT. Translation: CASSPGGATNEKLFF.

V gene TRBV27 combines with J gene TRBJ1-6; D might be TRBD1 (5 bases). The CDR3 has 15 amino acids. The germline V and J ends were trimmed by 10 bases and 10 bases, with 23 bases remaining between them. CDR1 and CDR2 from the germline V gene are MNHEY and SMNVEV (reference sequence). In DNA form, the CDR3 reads TGTGCCACCCTAGAAAGGGCAGGGTTTTGGTCACCCCTCCACTTT. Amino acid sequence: CATLERAGFWSPLHF.

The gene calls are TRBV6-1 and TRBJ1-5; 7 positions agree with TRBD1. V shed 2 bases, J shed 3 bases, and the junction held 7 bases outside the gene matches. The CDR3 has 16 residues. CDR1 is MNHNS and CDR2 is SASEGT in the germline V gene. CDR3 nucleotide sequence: TGTGCCAGCAGTGAAAGTCCGGGACAGCTCAATCAGCCCCAGCATTTT. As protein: CASSESPGQLNQPQHF.

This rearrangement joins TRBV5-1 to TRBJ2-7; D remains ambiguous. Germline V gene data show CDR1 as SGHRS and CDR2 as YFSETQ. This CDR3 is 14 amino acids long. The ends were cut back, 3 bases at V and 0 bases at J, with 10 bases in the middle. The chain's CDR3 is CASSSGRGSYEQYF. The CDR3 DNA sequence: TGCGCCAGCAGCTCGGGTCGTGGCTCCTACGAGCAGTACTTC.

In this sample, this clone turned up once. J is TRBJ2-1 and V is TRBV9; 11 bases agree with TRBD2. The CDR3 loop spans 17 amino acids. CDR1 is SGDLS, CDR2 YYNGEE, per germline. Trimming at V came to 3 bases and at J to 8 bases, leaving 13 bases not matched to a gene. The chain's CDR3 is CASSALAGGPMSDEQFF. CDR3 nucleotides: TGTGCCAGCAGCGCATTAGCGGGAGGGCCTATGAGCGATGAGCAGTTCTTC.

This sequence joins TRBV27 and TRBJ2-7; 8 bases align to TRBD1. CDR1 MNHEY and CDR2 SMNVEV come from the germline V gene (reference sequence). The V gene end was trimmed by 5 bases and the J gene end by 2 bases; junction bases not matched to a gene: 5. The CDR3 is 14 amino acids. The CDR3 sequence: CASSTRTGTYEQYF. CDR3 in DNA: TGTGCCAGCAGTACAAGGACAGGGACCTACGAGCAGTACTTC.

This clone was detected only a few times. This chain's CDR3 is CASSLSGGPIYNEQFF. The CDR3 coding sequence is TGTGCCAGCAGTTTATCCGGGGGACCGATCTACAATGAGCAGTTCTTC. This chain joins TRBV27 and TRBJ2-1, with D tentatively TRBD2 (6 bases). V shed 0 bases and J shed 3 bases, with 12 bases lying between them. There are 16 residues in the CDR3. Looked up from germline, CDR1 is MNHEY and CDR2 is SMNVEV (reference sequence).

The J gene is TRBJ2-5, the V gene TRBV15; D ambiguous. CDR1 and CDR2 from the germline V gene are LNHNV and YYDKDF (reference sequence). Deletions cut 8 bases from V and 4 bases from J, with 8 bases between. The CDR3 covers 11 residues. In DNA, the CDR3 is TGTGCCACCCGGTTCGGAGAGACCCAGTACTTC. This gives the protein CATRFGETQYF.

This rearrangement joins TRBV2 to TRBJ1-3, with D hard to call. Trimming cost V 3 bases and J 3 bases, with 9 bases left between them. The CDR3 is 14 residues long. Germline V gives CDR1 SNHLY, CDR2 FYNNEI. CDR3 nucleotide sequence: TGTGCCAGCAGTGAGTCGGGTTTTGGAAACACCATATATTTT. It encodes CASSESGFGNTIYF. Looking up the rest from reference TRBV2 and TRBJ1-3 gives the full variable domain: EPEVTQTPSHQVTQMGQEVILRCVPISNHLYFYWYRQILGQKVEFLVSFYNNEISEKSEIFDDQFSVERPDGSNFTLKIRSTKLEDSAMYFCASSESGFGNTIYFGEGSWLTVV.

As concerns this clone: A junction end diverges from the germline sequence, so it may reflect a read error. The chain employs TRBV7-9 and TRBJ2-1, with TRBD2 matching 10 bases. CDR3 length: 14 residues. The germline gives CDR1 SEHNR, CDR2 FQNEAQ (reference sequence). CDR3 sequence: CSSSLAGGHNEQFF. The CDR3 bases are TGTTCCAGCAGCTTAGCGGGAGGCCACAATGAGCAGTTCTTC.

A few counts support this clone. Here the CDR3 DNA reads TGTGCCAGCAGACCTGGGGCGGGAGACCAAGAGACCCAGTACTTC. Encoded protein: CASRPGAGDQETQYF. The chain has TRBV4-2 and TRBJ2-5; 7 positions match TRBD2. V was clipped by 6 bases and J by 0 bases; unmatched bases: 7. This CDR3 is built from 15 residues. CDR1 and CDR2 (germline): LGHNA, YNFKEQ.

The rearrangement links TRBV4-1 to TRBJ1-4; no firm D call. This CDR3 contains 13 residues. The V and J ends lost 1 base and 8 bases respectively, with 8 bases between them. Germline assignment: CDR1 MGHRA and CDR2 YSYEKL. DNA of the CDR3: TGCGCCAGCAGCCAAGGGTCTCGGGAAAAACTGTTTTTT. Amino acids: CASSQGSREKLFF.

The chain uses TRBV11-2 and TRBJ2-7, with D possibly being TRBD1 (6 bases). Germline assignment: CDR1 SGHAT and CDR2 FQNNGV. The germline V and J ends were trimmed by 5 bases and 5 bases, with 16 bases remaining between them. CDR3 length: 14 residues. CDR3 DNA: TGTGCCAGCAGCCCCACAGGGTTAAGGAACGAGCAGTACTTC. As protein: CASSPTGLRNEQYF.

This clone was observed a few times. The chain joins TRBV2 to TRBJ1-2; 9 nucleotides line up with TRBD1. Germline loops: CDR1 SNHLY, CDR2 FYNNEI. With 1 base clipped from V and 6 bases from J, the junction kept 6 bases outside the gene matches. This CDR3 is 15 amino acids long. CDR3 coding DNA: TGTGCCAGCAGTGAAGTCCTGGGACAGGGAGATGGCTACACCTTC. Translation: CASSEVLGQGDGYTF.

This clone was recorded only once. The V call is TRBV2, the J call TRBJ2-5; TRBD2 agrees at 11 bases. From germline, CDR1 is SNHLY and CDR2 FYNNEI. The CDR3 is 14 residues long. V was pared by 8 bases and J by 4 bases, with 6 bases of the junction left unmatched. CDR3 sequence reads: CASRVAGGSETQYF. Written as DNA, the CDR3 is TGTGCCAGCCGGGTAGCGGGAGGGTCAGAGACCCAGTACTTC.

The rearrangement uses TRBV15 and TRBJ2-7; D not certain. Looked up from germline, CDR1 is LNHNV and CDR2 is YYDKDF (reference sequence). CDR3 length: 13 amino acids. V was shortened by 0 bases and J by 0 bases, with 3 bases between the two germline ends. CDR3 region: CATSRDSSYEQYF. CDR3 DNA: TGTGCCACCAGCAGAGACAGCTCCTACGAGCAGTACTTC.

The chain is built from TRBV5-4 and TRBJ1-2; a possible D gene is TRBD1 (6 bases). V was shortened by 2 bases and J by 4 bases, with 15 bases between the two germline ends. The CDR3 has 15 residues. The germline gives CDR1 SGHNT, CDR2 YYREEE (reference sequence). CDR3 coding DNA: TGTGCCAGCAGCTTAAAAGGCAGGGGTTCCTATGGCTACACCTTC. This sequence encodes CASSLKGRGSYGYTF.